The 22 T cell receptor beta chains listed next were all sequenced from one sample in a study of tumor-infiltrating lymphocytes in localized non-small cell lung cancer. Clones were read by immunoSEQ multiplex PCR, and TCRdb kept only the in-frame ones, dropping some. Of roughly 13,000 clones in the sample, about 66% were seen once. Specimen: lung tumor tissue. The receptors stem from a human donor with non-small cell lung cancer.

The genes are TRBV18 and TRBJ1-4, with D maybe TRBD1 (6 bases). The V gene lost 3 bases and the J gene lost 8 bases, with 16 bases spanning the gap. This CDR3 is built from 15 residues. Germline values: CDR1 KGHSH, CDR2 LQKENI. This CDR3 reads CASSPRGTWGEKLFF. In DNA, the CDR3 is TGTGCCAGCTCACCCCGTGGGACATGGGGGGAAAAACTGTTTTTT.

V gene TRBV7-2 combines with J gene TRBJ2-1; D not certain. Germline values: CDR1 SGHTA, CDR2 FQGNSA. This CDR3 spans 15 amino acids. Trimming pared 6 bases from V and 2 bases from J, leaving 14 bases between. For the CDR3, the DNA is TGTGCCAGCAGGTATCCCGGTAGCCCCTACAATGAGCAGTTCTTC. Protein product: CASRYPGSPYNEQFF.

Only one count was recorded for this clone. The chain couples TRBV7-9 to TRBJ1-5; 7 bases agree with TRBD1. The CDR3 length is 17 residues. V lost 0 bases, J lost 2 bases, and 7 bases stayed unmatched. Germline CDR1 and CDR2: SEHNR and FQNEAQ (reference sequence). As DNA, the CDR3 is TGTGCCAGCAGCTTAGCGGGGAGGGGGCTGGGCAATCAGCCCCAGCATTTT. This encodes CASSLAGRGLGNQPQHF.

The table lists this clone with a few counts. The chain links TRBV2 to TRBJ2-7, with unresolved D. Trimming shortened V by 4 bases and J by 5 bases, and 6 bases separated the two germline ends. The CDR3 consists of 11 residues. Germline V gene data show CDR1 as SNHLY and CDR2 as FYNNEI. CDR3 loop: CASSGKDEQYF. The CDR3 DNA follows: TGTGCCAGCAGTGGAAAGGACGAGCAGTACTTC.

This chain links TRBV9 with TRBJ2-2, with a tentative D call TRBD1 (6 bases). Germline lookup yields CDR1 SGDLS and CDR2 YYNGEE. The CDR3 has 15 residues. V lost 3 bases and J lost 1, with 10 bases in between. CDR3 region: CASSAGTLNTGELFF. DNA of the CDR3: TGTGCCAGCAGCGCCGGGACACTGAACACCGGGGAGCTGTTTTTT. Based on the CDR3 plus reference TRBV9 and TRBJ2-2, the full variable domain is DSGVTQTPKHLITATGQRVTLRCSPRSGDLSVYWYQQSLDQGLQFLIQYYNGEERAKGNILERFSAQQFPDLHSELNLSSLELGDSALYFCASSAGTLNTGELFFGEGSRLTVL.

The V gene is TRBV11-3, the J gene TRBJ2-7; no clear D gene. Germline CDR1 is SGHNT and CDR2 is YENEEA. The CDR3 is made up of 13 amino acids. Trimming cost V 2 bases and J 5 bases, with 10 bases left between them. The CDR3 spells CASSLSGRDEQYF. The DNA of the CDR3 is TGTGCCAGCAGCTTATCAGGAAGGGACGAGCAGTACTTC.

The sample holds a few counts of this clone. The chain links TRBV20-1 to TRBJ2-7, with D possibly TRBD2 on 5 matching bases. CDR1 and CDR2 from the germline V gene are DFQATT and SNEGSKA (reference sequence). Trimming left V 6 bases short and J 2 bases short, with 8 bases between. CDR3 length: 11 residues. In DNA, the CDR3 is TGCAGTGCACCGGGAACCTACGAGCAGTACTTC. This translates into CSAPGTYEQYF.

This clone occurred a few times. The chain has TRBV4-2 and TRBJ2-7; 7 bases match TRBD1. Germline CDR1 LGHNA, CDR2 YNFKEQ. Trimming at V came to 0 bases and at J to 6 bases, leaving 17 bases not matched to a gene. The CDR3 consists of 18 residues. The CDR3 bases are TGTGCCAGCAGCCAAGAAATCAGTGTCCGGACAGGTAGGGGCGAGCAGTACTTC. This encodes CASSQEISVRTGRGEQYF.

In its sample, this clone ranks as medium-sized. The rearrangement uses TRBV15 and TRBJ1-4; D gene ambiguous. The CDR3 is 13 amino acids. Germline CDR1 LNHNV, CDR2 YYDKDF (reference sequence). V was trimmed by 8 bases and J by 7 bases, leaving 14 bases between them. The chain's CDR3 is CATQDKRGEKLFF. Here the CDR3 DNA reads TGTGCCACCCAAGACAAACGGGGTGAAAAACTGTTTTTT.

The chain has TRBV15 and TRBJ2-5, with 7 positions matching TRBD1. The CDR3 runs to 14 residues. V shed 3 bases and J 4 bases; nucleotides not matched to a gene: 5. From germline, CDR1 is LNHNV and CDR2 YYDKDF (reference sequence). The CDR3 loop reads CATSRSSGGETQYF. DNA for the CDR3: TGTGCCACCAGCAGGTCTTCAGGGGGAGAGACCCAGTACTTC.

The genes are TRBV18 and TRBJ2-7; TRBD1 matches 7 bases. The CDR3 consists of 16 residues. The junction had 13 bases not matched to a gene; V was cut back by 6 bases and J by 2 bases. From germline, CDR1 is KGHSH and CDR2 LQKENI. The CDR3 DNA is TGTGCCAGCTCGCAACTGATGGGACAGAGGGCCTACGAGCAGTACTTC. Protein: CASSQLMGQRAYEQYF.

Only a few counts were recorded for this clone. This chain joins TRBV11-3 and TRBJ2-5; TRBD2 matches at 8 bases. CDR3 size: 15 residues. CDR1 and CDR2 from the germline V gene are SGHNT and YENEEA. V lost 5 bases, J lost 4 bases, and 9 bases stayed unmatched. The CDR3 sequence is CASSRRTSFGETQYF. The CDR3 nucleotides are TGTGCCAGCAGCCGTAGGACTAGCTTCGGAGAGACCCAGTACTTC.

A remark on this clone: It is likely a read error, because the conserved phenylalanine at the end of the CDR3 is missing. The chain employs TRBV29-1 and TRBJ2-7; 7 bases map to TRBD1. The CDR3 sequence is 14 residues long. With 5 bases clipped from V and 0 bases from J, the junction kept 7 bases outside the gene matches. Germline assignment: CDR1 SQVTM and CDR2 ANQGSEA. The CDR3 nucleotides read TGCAGCGTTTTGACAGGGACCTACTCCTACGAGCAGTACCTC. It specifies CSVLTGTYSYEQYL.

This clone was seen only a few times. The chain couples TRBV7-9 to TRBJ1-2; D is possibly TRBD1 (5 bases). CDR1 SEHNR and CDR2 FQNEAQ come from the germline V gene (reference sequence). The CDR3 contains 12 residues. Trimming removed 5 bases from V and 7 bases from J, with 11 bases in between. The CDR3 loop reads CASSPPQGGYTF. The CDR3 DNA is TGTGCCAGCAGCCCACCTCAGGGTGGCTACACCTTC.

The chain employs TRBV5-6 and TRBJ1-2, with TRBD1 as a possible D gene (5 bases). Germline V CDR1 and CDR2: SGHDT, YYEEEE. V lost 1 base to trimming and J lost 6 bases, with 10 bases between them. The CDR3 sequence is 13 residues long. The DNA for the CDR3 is TGTGCCAGCAGCTTGAATCTGGGGGATGGCTACACCTTC. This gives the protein CASSLNLGDGYTF.

The CDR3, as DNA: TGTGCCAGCAGCCAAAGGGACAGAAAACTGTTTTTT. It encodes CASSQRDRKLFF. The rearrangement uses TRBV7-2 and TRBJ1-4, with 7 bases fitting TRBD1. Germline V gives CDR1 SGHTA, CDR2 FQGNSA. The CDR3 is made up of 12 amino acids. The V segment lost 5 bases and the J segment 10 bases; nucleotides outside the gene matches: 4.

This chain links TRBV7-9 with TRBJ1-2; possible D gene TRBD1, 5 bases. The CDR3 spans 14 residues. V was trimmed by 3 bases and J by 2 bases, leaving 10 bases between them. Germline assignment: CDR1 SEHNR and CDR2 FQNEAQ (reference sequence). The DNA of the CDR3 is TGTGCCAGCAGCTTGGCAGGGAAAAACTATGGCTACACCTTC. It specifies CASSLAGKNYGYTF.

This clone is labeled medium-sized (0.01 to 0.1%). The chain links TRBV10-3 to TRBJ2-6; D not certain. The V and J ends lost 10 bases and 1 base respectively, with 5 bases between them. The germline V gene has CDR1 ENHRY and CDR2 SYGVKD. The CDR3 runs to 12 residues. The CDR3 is CATSSGANVLTF. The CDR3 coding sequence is TGTGCCACCTCGTCTGGGGCCAACGTCCTGACTTTC.

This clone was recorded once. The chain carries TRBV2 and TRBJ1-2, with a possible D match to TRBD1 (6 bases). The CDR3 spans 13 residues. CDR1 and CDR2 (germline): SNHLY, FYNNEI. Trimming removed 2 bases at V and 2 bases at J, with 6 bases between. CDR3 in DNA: TGTGCCAGCAGTGAACAGGGGAACTATGGCTACACCTTC. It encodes CASSEQGNYGYTF.

This CDR3 is CASSIQGGGEKLFF. The CDR3 coding sequence is TGTGCCAGCAGCATACAGGGAGGGGGCGAAAAACTGTTTTTT. The chain employs TRBV5-6 and TRBJ1-4; 7 nucleotides match TRBD1. Looked up from germline, CDR1 is SGHDT and CDR2 is YYEEEE. The CDR3 length is 14 residues. Trimming took 4 bases from V and 8 from J; bases not matched to a gene: 8.

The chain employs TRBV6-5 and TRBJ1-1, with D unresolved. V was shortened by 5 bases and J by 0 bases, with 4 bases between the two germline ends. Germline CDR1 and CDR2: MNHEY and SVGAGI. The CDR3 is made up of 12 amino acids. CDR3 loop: CASSAMNTEAFF. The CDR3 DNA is TGTGCCAGCAGTGCGATGAACACTGAAGCTTTCTTT.

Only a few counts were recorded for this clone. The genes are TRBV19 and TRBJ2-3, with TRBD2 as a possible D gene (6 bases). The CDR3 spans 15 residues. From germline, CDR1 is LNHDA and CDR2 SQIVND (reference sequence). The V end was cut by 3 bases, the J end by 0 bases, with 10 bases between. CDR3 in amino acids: CASSMRGASTDTQYF. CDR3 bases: TGTGCCAGTAGTATGCGGGGAGCTAGCACAGATACGCAGTATTTT.